This T cell receptor (beta chain) appears in the sequencing data of a study of cytomegalovirus exposure and HLA in healthy donors. Despite likely unrecorded immune exposures, the donors were nominally healthy at the time of sampling. This clone was found a few times. Its antigen is undetermined. The PCR made use of 60 Vbeta and 13 Jbeta primers. Sequenced by immunoSEQ multiplex PCR; TCRdb stores in-frame clones only, minus some. The table records around 190,000 clones, 70% to 85% of them present only once. Findings and caveats of the study: Among the CMV-associated chains, a few were confirmed in vitro as specific for CMV antigens. The study designated roughly 160 TCR beta chains cytomegalovirus-associated. In an earlier analysis, in fewer than 700 donors, most V segments appeared productive either ~87% or ~30% of the time.

The germline V and J ends were trimmed by 1 base and 9 bases, with 7 bases remaining between them. Germline V gives CDR1 MGHRA, CDR2 YSYEKL. The length of the CDR3 is 13 residues. Sequenced input: PBMCs. This receptor was taken from a girl between 2 and 10 years old in good health and CMV-seropositive. This chain joins TRBV4-1 and TRBJ1-6, with TRBD1 as a possible D gene (6 bases). The CDR3 is CASSQAGASPLHF. CDR3 DNA: TGCGCCAGCAGCCAAGCAGGGGCTTCACCCCTCCACTTT.